These T cell receptor beta chains were read from a single sample in a study of cytomegalovirus exposure and HLA in healthy donors. Here immunoSEQ multiplex PCR was the method, and the copy in TCRdb shows in-frame clones only, minus some. In the table there are about 130,000 clones, about 81% of which are singletons. The specimen sequenced was PBMCs. The receptor set was obtained from a woman aged 25 to 39 in good health and CMV-seronegative. Each CDR3 is given with its conserved first and last residue. Fields, in order: J gene, V gene, CDR3 protein.

J gene: TRBJ2-1
V gene: TRBV7-8
CDR3 protein: CASMRKGPPLSASGRVEQFF

J gene: TRBJ2-2
V gene: TRBV29-1
CDR3 protein: CSVRTGSAGELFF

J gene: TRBJ2-3
V gene: TRBV19
CDR3 protein: CASRSSGRTDTQYF

J gene: TRBJ2-7
V gene: TRBV18
CDR3 protein: CASSNLAYEQYF

J gene: TRBJ1-2
V gene: TRBV4-2
CDR3 protein: CASSQLQEHSSNYGYTF

J gene: TRBJ2-6
V gene: TRBV7-8
CDR3 protein: CAKPGGANVLTF

J gene: TRBJ2-5
V gene: TRBV11-3
CDR3 protein: CASSSGLYKETQYF

J gene: TRBJ1-5
V gene: TRBV2
CDR3 protein: CASSGTGERQPQHF

J gene: TRBJ2-1
V gene: TRBV6-6
CDR3 protein: CASKGASGNSNEQFF

J gene: TRBJ2-7
V gene: TRBV4-3
CDR3 protein: CASSQMGLADEQYF

J gene: TRBJ2-2
V gene: TRBV11-2
CDR3 protein: CASSPRLAGRTGELFF

J gene: TRBJ2-5
V gene: TRBV18
CDR3 protein: CASSPSAGGQETQYF

J gene: TRBJ2-7
V gene: TRBV2
CDR3 protein: CASSEARGRVYEQYF

J gene: TRBJ1-6
V gene: TRBV7-6
CDR3 protein: CASSLKAPGLGSPLHF

J gene: TRBJ2-5
V gene: TRBV7-7
CDR3 protein: CASASRTSDETQYF

J gene: TRBJ2-7
V gene: TRBV4-3
CDR3 protein: CASSQEASGRNEQYF

J gene: TRBJ1-2
V gene: TRBV2
CDR3 protein: CASRDRGVNYGYTF

J gene: TRBJ2-1
V gene: TRBV5-8
CDR3 protein: CASSGGLAGGHEQFF

J gene: TRBJ2-7
V gene: TRBV7-9
CDR3 protein: CASSRKTGYEQYF

J gene: TRBJ2-1
V gene: TRBV7-3
CDR3 protein: CASSPAGSSYNEQFF

J gene: TRBJ2-7
V gene: TRBV6-5
CDR3 protein: CASTPRATSYEQYF

J gene: TRBJ2-3
V gene: TRBV7-3
CDR3 protein: CASSRTSGSSDTQYF

J gene: TRBJ1-2
V gene: TRBV15
CDR3 protein: CATSRGPGQGGFHGYTF

J gene: TRBJ2-7
V gene: TRBV21-1
CDR3 protein: CASSKEGGLEQYF

J gene: TRBJ1-6
V gene: TRBV30
CDR3 protein: CAWSPRSNSPLHF

J gene: TRBJ2-1
V gene: TRBV6-1
CDR3 protein: CASSVTGGSPYNEQFF

J gene: TRBJ2-7
V gene: TRBV6-1
CDR3 protein: CASSGAGTGGYEQYF

J gene: TRBJ1-2
V gene: TRBV2
CDR3 protein: CASSAGRTNYGYTF

J gene: TRBJ1-1
V gene: TRBV19
CDR3 protein: CASSIEWEGWDTEAFF

J gene: TRBJ2-2
V gene: TRBV2
CDR3 protein: CASSEIQGWNGELFF

J gene: TRBJ1-5
V gene: TRBV30
CDR3 protein: CAWTSGFNQPQHF

J gene: TRBJ2-1
V gene: TRBV30
CDR3 protein: CAWAIRGNNEQFF

J gene: TRBJ2-1
V gene: TRBV5-1
CDR3 protein: CASSLPSVGPKNNEQFF

J gene: TRBJ2-2
V gene: TRBV5-8
CDR3 protein: CASSPWTGNTGELFF

J gene: TRBJ1-1
V gene: TRBV7-9
CDR3 protein: CASSLSPIPSYSLNTEAFF

J gene: TRBJ2-2
V gene: TRBV11-2
CDR3 protein: CASSLIRNTGELFF

J gene: TRBJ1-1
V gene: TRBV27
CDR3 protein: CASSLSRNTEAFF

J gene: TRBJ2-2
V gene: TRBV4-1
CDR3 protein: CASSQAGGPVTGELFF

J gene: TRBJ2-7
V gene: TRBV6-5
CDR3 protein: CASRGYDEQYF

J gene: TRBJ2-7
V gene: TRBV6-1
CDR3 protein: CASSSAYEQYF

J gene: TRBJ2-1
V gene: TRBV7-9
CDR3 protein: CASSSLDYGGNNEQFF

J gene: TRBJ2-5
V gene: TRBV2
CDR3 protein: CASSSDTQETQYF

J gene: TRBJ1-2
V gene: TRBV19
CDR3 protein: CASSISGGAYGYTF

J gene: TRBJ2-5
V gene: TRBV6-5
CDR3 protein: CASRSGGPETQYF

J gene: TRBJ1-5
V gene: TRBV19
CDR3 protein: CATNGPENQYSNQPQHF

J gene: TRBJ1-4
V gene: TRBV19
CDR3 protein: CASRITGATNEKLFF

J gene: TRBJ2-5
V gene: TRBV7-2
CDR3 protein: CASSQARDRGETQYF

J gene: TRBJ2-3
V gene: TRBV27
CDR3 protein: CASSLWGRRGDTQYF

J gene: TRBJ1-2
V gene: TRBV11-2
CDR3 protein: CASSLEGTGAAEYGYTF

J gene: TRBJ1-3
V gene: TRBV6-1
CDR3 protein: CASSEQGAVGNTIYF

J gene: TRBJ1-3
V gene: TRBV10-3
CDR3 protein: CAIKQDSGNTIYF

J gene: TRBJ1-6
V gene: TRBV30
CDR3 protein: CAWRGGRGGRGYNSPLHF